The present T cell receptor (beta chain) was sequenced within a study of cytomegalovirus exposure and HLA in healthy donors. Whole-study context: Researchers found that approximately 77% of fewer than 450 genotyped donors fell within the Caucasian-associated ancestry cluster.

PCR used 60 Vbeta primers and 13 Jbeta primers. Generated by immunoSEQ multiplex PCR, the TCRdb table keeps only in-frame clones and is missing some. The sample contains about 140,000 clones, approximately 80% of which appear only once. V shed 8 bases and J 6 bases; nucleotides not matched to a gene: 11. The CDR3 runs to 16 residues. Germline assignment: CDR1 LNHDA and CDR2 SQIVND (reference sequence). The rearrangement uses TRBV19 and TRBJ1-4; TRBD1 aligns across 11 bases. Sequenced sample: PBMCs. The TCR comes from a man aged 40-49 years in good health and CMV-seronegative. The CDR3 reads CASGDRTGGVYEKLFF. The CDR3 coding sequence is TGTGCCAGTGGAGATCGGACAGGGGGCGTTTATGAAAAACTGTTTTTT.